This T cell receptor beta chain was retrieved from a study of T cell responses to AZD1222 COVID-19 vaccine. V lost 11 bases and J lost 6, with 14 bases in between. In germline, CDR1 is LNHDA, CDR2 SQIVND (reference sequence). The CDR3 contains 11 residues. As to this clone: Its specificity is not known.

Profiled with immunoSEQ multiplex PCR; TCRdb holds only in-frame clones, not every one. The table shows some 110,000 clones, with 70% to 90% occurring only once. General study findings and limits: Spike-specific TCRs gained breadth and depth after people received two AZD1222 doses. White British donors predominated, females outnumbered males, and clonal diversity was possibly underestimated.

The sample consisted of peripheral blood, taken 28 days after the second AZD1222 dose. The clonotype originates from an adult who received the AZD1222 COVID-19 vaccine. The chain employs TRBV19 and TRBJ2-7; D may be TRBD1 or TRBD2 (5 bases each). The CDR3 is CAAEGTGEQYF. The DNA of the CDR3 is TGTGCCGCCGAAGGGACGGGCGAGCAGTACTTC.